In this sample, the clone carrying this T cell receptor beta chain turned up once. Study processing details: Quantification of nucleated cells was approximated via reference gene primer amplification. TCRdb's table, derived via immunoSEQ multiplex PCR, lists solely in-frame clones and lacks some. V and J calls and clone size follow that table, whereas D and trimming were derived from the DNA. The sample carries approximately 170,000 clones, 80% to 90% recorded once. The germline CDR1 and CDR2 sequences are MNHEY and SVGEGT. The CDR3 extends over 12 amino acids. The V segment lost 6 bases and the J segment 7 bases; nucleotides outside the gene matches: 5. The data were obtained in a study of blood T cell repertoires in COVID-19. Study-wide context: Samples representing acute and convalescent COVID-19 were sourced from the United States, Italy and Spain. From T cells, B-cell-depleted T cells, or PBMCs came the material, which was cDNA or gDNA.

Specimen: peripheral blood. The chain employs TRBV6-2 or TRBV6-3 and TRBJ2-7, with TRBD2 identical over 8 bases. The sequence was collected from a woman in her sixties or seventies who had recovered from COVID-19. CDR3 protein: CASSGLAGEQYF. The CDR3 nucleotides read TGTGCCAGCAGCGGACTAGCTGGGGAGCAGTACTTC.